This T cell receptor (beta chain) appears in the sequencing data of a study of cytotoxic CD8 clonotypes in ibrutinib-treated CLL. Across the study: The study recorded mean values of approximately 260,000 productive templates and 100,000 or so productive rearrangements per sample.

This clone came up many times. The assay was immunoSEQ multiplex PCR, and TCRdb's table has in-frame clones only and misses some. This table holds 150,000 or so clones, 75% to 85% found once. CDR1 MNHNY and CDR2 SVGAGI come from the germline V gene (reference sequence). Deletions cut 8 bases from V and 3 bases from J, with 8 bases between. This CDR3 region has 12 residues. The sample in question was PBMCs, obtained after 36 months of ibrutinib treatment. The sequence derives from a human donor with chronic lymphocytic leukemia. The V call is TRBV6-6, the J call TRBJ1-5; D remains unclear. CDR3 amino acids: CASQVPNQPQHF. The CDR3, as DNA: TGTGCCAGCCAGGTTCCCAATCAGCCCCAGCATTTT.